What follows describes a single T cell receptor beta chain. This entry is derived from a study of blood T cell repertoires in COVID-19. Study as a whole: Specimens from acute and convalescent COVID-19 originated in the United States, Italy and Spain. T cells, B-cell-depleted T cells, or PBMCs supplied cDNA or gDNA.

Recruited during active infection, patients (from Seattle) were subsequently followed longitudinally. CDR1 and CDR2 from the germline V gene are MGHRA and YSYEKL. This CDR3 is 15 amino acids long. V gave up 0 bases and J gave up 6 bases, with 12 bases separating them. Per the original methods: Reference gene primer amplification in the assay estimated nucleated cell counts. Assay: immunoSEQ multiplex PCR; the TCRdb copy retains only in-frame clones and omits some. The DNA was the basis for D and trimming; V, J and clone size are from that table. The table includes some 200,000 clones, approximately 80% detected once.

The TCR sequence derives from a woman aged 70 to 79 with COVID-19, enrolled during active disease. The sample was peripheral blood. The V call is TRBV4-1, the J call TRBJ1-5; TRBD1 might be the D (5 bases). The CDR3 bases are TGCGCCAGCAGCCAAGATGGAACAGGCCCTCAGCCCCAGCATTTT. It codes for CASSQDGTGPQPQHF.